Listed below are T cell receptor beta chains from one sample, sequenced in a study of cytomegalovirus exposure and HLA in healthy donors. The table came from immunoSEQ multiplex PCR; TCRdb's copy has only in-frame clones and leaves some out. The repertoire table contains 68,000 or so clones. Material for sequencing was PBMCs. These receptors all come from a female donor in good health and CMV-seropositive. Both conserved end residues are part of each CDR3. D genes are given only for firm matches.

TRBJ1-2 | . | TRBV9 | CASSVGVSIPLYGYTF | TGTGCCAGCAGCGTAGGCGTTTCTATTCCCCTCTATGGCTACACCTTC
TRBJ2-7 | . | TRBV7-5 | CARTEASYEQYF | TGTGCCAGGACAGAAGCCAGTTACGAGCAGTACTTC
TRBJ1-2 | TRBD1 | TRBV5-1 | CASSPNRGDYGYTF | TGCGCCAGCAGTCCGAACAGGGGCGACTATGGCTACACCTTC
TRBJ1-1 | . | TRBV27 | CASSPGHGKNTEAFF | TGTGCCAGCAGTCCTGGACACGGAAAGAACACTGAAGCTTTCTTT
TRBJ1-2 | . | TRBV14 | CASSGWRGGGYTF | TGTGCCAGCAGCGGTTGGAGGGGTGGTGGCTACACCTTC
TRBJ1-6 | TRBD1 | TRBV11-2 | CASSGQGINSPLHF | TGTGCCAGCAGTGGACAGGGGATTAATTCACCCCTCCACTTT
TRBJ2-7 | . | TRBV30 | CAWMNISTDEQYF | TGTGCCTGGATGAATATCAGTACCGACGAGCAGTACTTC
TRBJ1-2 | TRBD1 | TRBV5-4 | CASSLSTGRHYGYTF | TGTGCCAGCAGCTTATCGACAGGGCGGCACTATGGCTACACCTTC
TRBJ1-5 | . | TRBV5-1 | CASSLGVGREGQPQHF | TGCGCCAGCAGCTTGGGGGTGGGGCGCGAAGGTCAGCCCCAGCATTTT
TRBJ1-2 | TRBD1 | TRBV2 | CASRRGTGDGYTF | TGTGCCAGCAGAAGAGGGACAGGGGATGGCTACACCTTC
TRBJ2-3 | . | TRBV27 | CASGHRGFGTDTQYF | TGTGCCAGCGGCCACCGGGGGTTTGGCACAGATACGCAGTATTTT
TRBJ1-6 | . | TRBV30 | CAWSVQSSYNSPLHF | TGTGCCTGGAGTGTACAATCCTCTTATAATTCACCCCTCCACTTT
TRBJ2-7 | TRBD2 | TRBV28 | CASSPGLAGVTPYEQYF | TGTGCCAGCAGTCCCGGACTAGCGGGAGTTACGCCCTACGAGCAGTACTTC
TRBJ2-1 | TRBD2 | TRBV7-9 | CASSSGTSRNEQFF | TGTGCCAGCAGCTCCGGGACTAGCAGGAATGAGCAGTTCTTC
TRBJ2-3 | TRBD1 | TRBV28 | CASSLMGQGDVLGTQYF | TGTGCCAGCAGTTTAATGGGACAGGGGGACGTTTTGGGTACGCAGTATTTT
TRBJ2-1 | . | TRBV6-5 | CASSYEGRRYNEQFF | TGTGCCAGCAGTTACGAGGGCCGACGCTACAATGAGCAGTTCTTC
TRBJ1-2 | . | TRBV5-5 | CASSLSGDIGYTF | TGTGCCAGCAGCTTGTCCGGGGACATAGGCTACACCTTC
TRBJ2-1 | . | TRBV18 | CASSPGTYEQFF | TGTGCCAGCTCACCAGGGACATATGAGCAGTTCTTC
TRBJ1-1 | . | TRBV6-5 | CASAEVGGTEAFF | TGTGCCAGCGCCGAAGTCGGCGGCACTGAAGCTTTCTTT
TRBJ2-7 | TRBD2 | TRBV5-4 | CASSPTSGTSYEQYF | TGTGCCAGCAGCCCAACTAGCGGGACTTCCTACGAGCAGTACTTC
TRBJ2-7 | . | TRBV9 | CATTGWEGPYEQYF | TGTGCCACCACAGGGTGGGAGGGCCCCTACGAGCAGTACTTC
TRBJ2-5 | . | TRBV5-6 | CASAVGETQYF | TGTGCCAGCGCGGTCGGAGAGACCCAGTACTTC
TRBJ2-6 | . | TRBV5-1 | CASSLIISGANVLTF | TGCGCCAGCAGCTTAATTATCTCTGGGGCCAACGTCCTGACTTTC
TRBJ1-5 | . | TRBV5-6 | CASSQRGIGQPQHF | TGTGCCAGCAGCCAACGGGGGATAGGTCAGCCCCAGCATTTT
TRBJ1-1 | . | TRBV28 | CASSPTGLGGPTEAFF | TGTGCCAGCAGTCCAACTGGGCTGGGGGGGCCCACTGAAGCTTTCTTT
TRBJ2-7 | TRBD2 | TRBV7-2 | CASSRTSGGSYEQYF | TGTGCCAGCAGCCGGACTAGCGGGGGGTCCTACGAGCAGTACTTC
TRBJ1-1 | . | TRBV20-1 | CSASPRVEAFF | TGCAGTGCTAGCCCCAGGGTTGAAGCTTTCTTT
TRBJ2-7 | TRBD2 | TRBV27 | CASSETSGGREQYF | TGTGCCAGCAGTGAAACTAGCGGTGGAAGGGAGCAGTACTTC
TRBJ2-3 | . | TRBV5-6 | CASSSPIRATDTQYF | TGTGCCAGCAGCTCCCCCATCAGGGCCACAGATACGCAGTATTTT
TRBJ2-5 | . | TRBV11-3 | CASSLRGGPGWTQYF | TGTGCCAGCAGCTTAAGGGGGGGACCGGGCTGGACCCAGTACTTC